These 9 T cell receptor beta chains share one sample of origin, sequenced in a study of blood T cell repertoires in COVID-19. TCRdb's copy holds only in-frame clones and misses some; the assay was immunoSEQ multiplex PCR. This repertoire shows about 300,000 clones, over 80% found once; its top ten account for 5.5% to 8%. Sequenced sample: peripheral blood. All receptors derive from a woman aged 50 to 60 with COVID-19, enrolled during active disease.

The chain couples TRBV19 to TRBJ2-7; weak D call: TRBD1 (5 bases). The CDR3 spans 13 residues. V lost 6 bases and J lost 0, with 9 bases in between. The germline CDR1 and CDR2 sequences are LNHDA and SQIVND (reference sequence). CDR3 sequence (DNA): TGTGCCAGTAGGACAGCCGGCTCCTACGAGCAGTACTTC. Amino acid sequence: CASRTAGSYEQYF. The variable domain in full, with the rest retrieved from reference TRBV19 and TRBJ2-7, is DGGITQSPKYLFRKEGQNVTLSCEQNLNHDAMYWYRQDPGQGLRLIYYSQIVNDFQKGDIAEGYSVSREKKESFPLTVTSAQKNPTAFYLCASRTAGSYEQYFGPGTRLTVT.

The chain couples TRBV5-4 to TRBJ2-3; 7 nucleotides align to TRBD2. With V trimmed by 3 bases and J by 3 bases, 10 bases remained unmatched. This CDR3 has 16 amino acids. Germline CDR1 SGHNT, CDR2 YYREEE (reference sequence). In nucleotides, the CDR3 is TGTGCCAGCAGCTCCCCAACGGGAGGAGGGACAGATACGCAGTATTTT. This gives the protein CASSSPTGGGTDTQYF. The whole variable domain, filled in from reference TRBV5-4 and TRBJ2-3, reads ETGVTQSPTHLIKTRGQQVTLRCSSQSGHNTVSWYQQALGQGPQFIFQYYREEENGRGNFPPRFSGLQFPNYSSELNVNALELDDSALYLCASSSPTGGGTDTQYFGPGTRLTVL.

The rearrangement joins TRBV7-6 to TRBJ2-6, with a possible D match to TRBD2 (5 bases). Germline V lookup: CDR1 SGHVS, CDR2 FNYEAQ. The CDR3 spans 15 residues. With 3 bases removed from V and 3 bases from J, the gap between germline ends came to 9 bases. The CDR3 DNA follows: TGTGCCAGCAGCTTCATGGGAGTTGGGGCCAACGTCCTGACTTTC. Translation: CASSFMGVGANVLTF.

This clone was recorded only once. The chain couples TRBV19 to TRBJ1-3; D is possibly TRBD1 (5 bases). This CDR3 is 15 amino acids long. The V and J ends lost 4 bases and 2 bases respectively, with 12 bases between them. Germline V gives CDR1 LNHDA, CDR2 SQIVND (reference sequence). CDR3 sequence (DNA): TGTGCCAGTAGTAGAACAGGAACTCCTGGAAACACCATATATTTT. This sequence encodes CASSRTGTPGNTIYF.

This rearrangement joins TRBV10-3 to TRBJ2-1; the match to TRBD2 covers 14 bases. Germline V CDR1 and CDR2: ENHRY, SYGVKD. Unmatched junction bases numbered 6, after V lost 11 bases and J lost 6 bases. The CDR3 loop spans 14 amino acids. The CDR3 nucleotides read TGTGCCTCGACTAGCGGGAGGGCCAGCAATGAGCAGTTCTTC. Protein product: CASTSGRASNEQFF.

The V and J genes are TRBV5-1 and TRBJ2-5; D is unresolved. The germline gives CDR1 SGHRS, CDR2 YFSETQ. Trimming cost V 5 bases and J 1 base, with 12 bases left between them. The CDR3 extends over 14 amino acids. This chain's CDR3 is CASSPLRSQETQYF. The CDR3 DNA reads TGCGCCAGCAGTCCACTGAGAAGCCAAGAGACCCAGTACTTC.

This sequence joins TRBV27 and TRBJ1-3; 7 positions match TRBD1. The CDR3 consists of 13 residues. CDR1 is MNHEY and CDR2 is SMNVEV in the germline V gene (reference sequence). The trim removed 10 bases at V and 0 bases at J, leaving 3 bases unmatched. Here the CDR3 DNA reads TGTGCCACACAGGGGCTCTCTGGAAACACCATATATTTT. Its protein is CATQGLSGNTIYF.

The CDR3 region is CASSRPGQGVGGYTF. CDR3 nucleotide sequence: TGTGCCAGCAGTAGACCGGGACAGGGGGTGGGTGGCTACACCTTC. This chain connects TRBV27 to TRBJ1-2; 11 nucleotides line up with TRBD1. CDR3 length: 15 residues. Germline V CDR1 and CDR2: MNHEY, SMNVEV (reference sequence). Unmatched junction bases numbered 9, after V lost 5 bases and J lost 7 bases.

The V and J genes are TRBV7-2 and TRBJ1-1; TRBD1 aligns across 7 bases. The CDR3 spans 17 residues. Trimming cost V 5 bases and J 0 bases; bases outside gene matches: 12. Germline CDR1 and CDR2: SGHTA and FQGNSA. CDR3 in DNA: TGTGCCAGCAGCCTTAACCCGGGACAGCCAATGAACACTGAAGCTTTCTTT. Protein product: CASSLNPGQPMNTEAFF. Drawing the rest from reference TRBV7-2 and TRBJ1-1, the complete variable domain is GAGVSQSPSNKVTEKGKDVELRCDPISGHTALYWYRQSLGQGLEFLIYFQGNSAPDKSGLPSDRFSAERTGGSVSTLTIQRTQQEDSAVYLCASSLNPGQPMNTEAFFGQGTRLTVV.